This TCR beta chain was found in a study of CD8+ T cells in alopecia areata. As for treatment: oral pan-JAK inhibitor, 5-10 mg twice daily. Those with alopecia areata gave lesional scalp punch biopsies and peripheral blood. The authors extracted RNA and reverse transcribed it into cDNA as the sequencing template. The data were produced by immunoSEQ multiplex PCR, yet TCRdb's version contains in-frame clones alone and is incomplete. This table has 100,000 to 130,000 clones, less than 90% appearing once. This receptor was identified in a human donor with alopecia areata. The material sequenced was CD8+ T cells sorted from blood, taken at week 24, from a patient treated with tofacitinib.

The CDR3 loop is CASSPQPGTRTDTQYF. DNA of the CDR3: TGTGCCAGCAGCCCCCAACCAGGGACCCGCACAGATACGCAGTATTTT. The V gene is TRBV11-2, the J gene TRBJ2-3, with D perhaps being TRBD1 or TRBD2 (5 bases each). The CDR3 consists of 16 residues. V lost 5 bases and J lost 1, with 16 bases in between. The germline gives CDR1 SGHAT, CDR2 FQNNGV. The variable domain in full, completed from reference TRBV11-2 and TRBJ2-3, reads EAGVAQSPRYKIIEKRQSVAFWCNPISGHATLYWYQQILGQGPKLLIQFQNNGVVDDSQLPKDRFSAERLKGVDSTLKIQPAKLEDSAVYLCASSPQPGTRTDTQYFGPGTRLTVL.